This is a list of T cell receptor beta chains from one sample in a study of T-cell memory formation after mild COVID-19. TCRdb recomputed calls from the 5' RACE reads with MiXCR, one row per CDR3 protein. The data show 550,000 to 600,000 distinct CDR3 sequences, less than 25% seen once. Sequencing used PBMCs or a T cell subset sorted from them (not recorded which). The source is an adult woman who had mild COVID-19 (a few samples of this study predate the infection). Cell type and time point are not known. CDR3s include the opening cysteine and the closing phenylalanine or tryptophan. D genes are given only for firm matches. The size entry is marked missing in some rows and otherwise reads once, few, many or a size class.

>NA|TRBV20-1|TRBD2|TRBJ2-5
TGCAGTGCTTCCCGGTTCCGGACTAGCGGGAGCCAAGAGACCCAGTACTTC
CSASRFRTSGSQETQYF
>NA|TRBV5-6|NA|TRBJ1-2
TGTGCCAGCACCCTGTGGGGAGTAAACTATGGCTACACCTTC
CASTLWGVNYGYTF
>NA|TRBV7-9|NA|TRBJ1-6
TGTGCCAGCAGCGACGGATATAATTCACCCCTCCACTTT
CASSDGYNSPLHF
>NA|TRBV20-1|NA|TRBJ2-3
TGCAGTGTGCGGGGCCTCACAGATACGCAGTATTTT
CSVRGLTDTQYF
>many|TRBV20-1|NA|TRBJ1-3
TGCAGTGCTAGCCTACTTGGTGGGGTGGGCGGAAACACCATATATTTT
CSASLLGGVGGNTIYF
>NA|TRBV7-6|NA|TRBJ1-1
TGTGCCAGCAGCTTAGCGCTGGGAGGAGGCACTGAAGCTTTCTTT
CASSLALGGGTEAFF
>few|TRBV6-2/TRBV6-3|NA|TRBJ1-2
TGTGCCAGCACCTTTAGCCGAACTAACTATGGCTACACCTTC
CASTFSRTNYGYTF
>few|TRBV25-1|NA|TRBJ2-7
TGTGCCAGCAGTGAAAGGAGCTACGAGCAGTACTTC
CASSERSYEQYF
>NA|TRBV4-2|NA|TRBJ2-1
TGTGCCAGCAGCCAAGTCGGTCGGAGCCTCTACAATGAGCAGTTCTTC
CASSQVGRSLYNEQFF
>NA|TRBV6-2/TRBV6-3|NA|TRBJ2-7
TGTGCCAGCAGCCAGGGGCCGAGCTCCTACGAGCAGTACTTC
CASSQGPSSYEQYF
>NA|TRBV9|TRBD2|TRBJ2-3
TGTGCCAGTGGGACTAGCGGGAGGAGCACAGATACGCAGTATTTT
CASGTSGRSTDTQYF
>NA|TRBV5-1|TRBD1|TRBJ1-1
TGCGCCAGCAGCTTGGGTGGTGCAGGGGGGAACACTGAAGCTTTCTTT
CASSLGGAGGNTEAFF
>NA|TRBV10-3|TRBD2|TRBJ2-1
TGTGCCATCAGCGGGACTAGCGATTCCAATGAGCAGTTCTTC
CAISGTSDSNEQFF
>few|TRBV5-1|NA|TRBJ1-1
TGCGCCAGCAGCCAAATGAGGAGGACTGAAGCTTTCTTT
CASSQMRRTEAFF
>few|TRBV7-6|NA|TRBJ2-3
TGTGCCAGCAGCTTAGGGGGCGGGACTACAGATACGCAGTATTTT
CASSLGGGTTDTQYF
>NA|TRBV27|NA|TRBJ2-5
TGTGCCAGCAGTGTACCCGGTGAGACCCAGTACTTC
CASSVPGETQYF
>few|TRBV5-6|TRBD1|TRBJ1-2
TGTGCCAGCAGCTTTACGACAGGGGCTGGCTACACCTTC
CASSFTTGAGYTF
>once|TRBV18|NA|TRBJ1-4
TGTGCCAGCTCATCCCGGACCCGGGATGAAAAACTGTTTTTT
CASSSRTRDEKLFF
>NA|TRBV19|NA|TRBJ1-4
TGTGCCAGTAGTATGTTACAGGGAGACGAAAAACTGTTTTTT
CASSMLQGDEKLFF
>few|TRBV7-9|NA|TRBJ1-3
TGTGCCAGCACCCCTCTGGGGGGTTCCGGAAACACCATATATTTT
CASTPLGGSGNTIYF
>many|TRBV15|TRBD1|TRBJ1-4
TGTGCCACCAGCAGAGAGGACAGGTTCGATGAAAAACTGTTTTTT
CATSREDRFDEKLFF
>few|TRBV5-5|NA|TRBJ1-5
TGTGCCAGCAGCTTGCGGCCAGCGATGGGCCCAGGGGATCAGCCCCAGCATTTT
CASSLRPAMGPGDQPQHF